The 16 T cell receptor beta chains given below trace back to one sample, sequenced in a study of OX40 agonist ivuxolimab in advanced cancers. TCRdb's copy holds only in-frame clones and misses some; the assay was immunoSEQ multiplex PCR. The sample yields tens of thousands of clones, roughly 87% seen once. The source material was CD4+ or CD8+ T cells sorted from blood, sampled in a trial of the OX40 agonist ivuxolimab. These receptors were taken from an adult with an advanced solid tumor such as melanoma, head and neck, liver or kidney cancer.

The CDR3 region has the DNA TGCAGCGCCCAGGACGGGATAAACTATGGCTACACCTTC. Translated: CSAQDGINYGYTF. The chain carries TRBV29-1 and TRBJ1-2; D is unresolved. V lost 7 bases, J lost 2 bases, and 14 bases lay in between. The CDR3 has 13 amino acids. The V gene's germline CDR1 is SQVTM and CDR2 ANQGSEA.

The gene calls are TRBV13 and TRBJ2-7; 9 positions match TRBD1. Losses at the gene ends were 5 bases for V and 4 bases for J; bases not matched to a gene: 9. CDR1 and CDR2 (germline): PRHDT, FYEKMQ (reference sequence). The CDR3 consists of 15 residues. The CDR3 DNA reads TGTGCCAGCAGCCGCCGGGACAGGGACACTTACGAGCAGTACTTC. It encodes CASSRRDRDTYEQYF.

This chain uses TRBV2 with TRBJ2-1, with D perhaps matching TRBD2 (6 bases). V lost 7 bases and J lost 5, with 12 bases in between. CDR3 size: 13 residues. Germline CDR1 is SNHLY and CDR2 is FYNNEI. The CDR3 nucleotides read TGTGCCAGCAATGTAGCGGATCACAATGAGCAGTTCTTC. Translated: CASNVADHNEQFF.

The CDR3 DNA reads TGTGCCACCTTCCCGGGACAGGGGGCCTACGAGCAGTACTTC. Translation: CATFPGQGAYEQYF. The rearrangement joins TRBV10-3 to TRBJ2-7; 11 nucleotides match TRBD1. V shed 10 bases, J shed 2 bases, and the junction held 7 bases outside the gene matches. The CDR3 length is 14 residues. CDR1 is ENHRY, CDR2 SYGVKD, per germline.

The gene calls are TRBV28 and TRBJ1-5; D unclear. V was pared by 4 bases and J by 2 bases, with 12 bases between. The CDR3 length is 15 residues. Germline V gene lookup returns CDR1 MDHEN and CDR2 SYDVKM. The chain's CDR3 is CASSSPFGGNQPQHF. The CDR3, as DNA: TGTGCCAGCAGTTCCCCGTTCGGGGGCAATCAGCCCCAGCATTTT. Full variable domain (outside the CDR3, taken from reference TRBV28 and TRBJ1-5): DVKVTQSSRYLVKRTGEKVFLECVQDMDHENMFWYRQDPGLGLRLIYFSYDVKMKEKGDIPEGYSVSREKKERFSLILESASTNQTSMYLCASSSPFGGNQPQHFGDGTRLSIL.

The V and J genes are TRBV9 and TRBJ1-2, with D possibly matching TRBD1 (6 bases). This CDR3 is 15 amino acids long. Trimming took off 4 bases at V and 1 base at J, with 14 bases between the two ends. CDR1 is SGDLS and CDR2 is YYNGEE in the germline V gene. The CDR3: CASSSQDSFNYGYTF. The CDR3 region has the DNA TGTGCCAGCAGCTCTCAGGACAGCTTTAACTATGGCTACACCTTC.

The rearrangement joins TRBV27 to TRBJ1-3; D ambiguous. V was trimmed by 4 bases and J by 2 bases, leaving 12 bases between them. The CDR3 contains 15 residues. The germline V gene encodes CDR1 MNHEY and CDR2 SMNVEV (reference sequence). CDR3 nucleotides: TGTGCCAGCAGTTCAGATGCGGGCCCTGGAAACACCATATATTTT. Amino acid sequence: CASSSDAGPGNTIYF.

Concerning this clone itself: The DNA is left out, because the CDR3 cannot be placed on it with certainty; the CDR3 is given as TCRdb lists it. The chain employs TRBV28 and TRBJ2-7; TRBD1, the table's D call, was not compared with the DNA. Germline V gives CDR1 MDHEN, CDR2 SYDVKM. The length of the CDR3 is 14 amino acids, counting both ends. CDR3 sequence: CASSLGSRWGQGNF.

The CDR3: CAWSGRPSGGSTQYF. The DNA for the CDR3 is TGTGCCTGGAGTGGTCGGCCTAGCGGGGGGAGTACGCAGTATTTT. This chain links TRBV30 with TRBJ2-3, with 11 positions matching TRBD2. This CDR3 has 15 amino acids. The germline CDR1 and CDR2 sequences are GTSNPN and SVGIG (reference sequence). Germline trimming cut 1 base from V and 8 bases from J; bases unmatched to any gene: 8.

The chain links TRBV2 to TRBJ2-7; TRBD1 aligns across 7 bases. With V trimmed by 7 bases and J by 5 bases, 11 bases remained unmatched. The V gene's germline CDR1 is SNHLY and CDR2 FYNNEI. This CDR3 spans 14 amino acids. The CDR3 region is CASKDRQGVDEQYF. DNA for the CDR3: TGTGCCAGCAAAGACAGACAGGGAGTCGACGAGCAGTACTTC. Together with reference TRBV2 and TRBJ2-7, the CDR3 gives the full variable domain: EPEVTQTPSHQVTQMGQEVILRCVPISNHLYFYWYRQILGQKVEFLVSFYNNEISEKSEIFDDQFSVERPDGSNFTLKIRSTKLEDSAMYFCASKDRQGVDEQYFGPGTRLTVT.

The rearrangement uses TRBV19 and TRBJ2-5; perhaps TRBD2 as D (6 bases). Germline V gives CDR1 LNHDA, CDR2 SQIVND (reference sequence). The CDR3 loop spans 15 amino acids. Trimming cost V 3 bases and J 0 bases, with 11 bases left between them. The CDR3 loop reads CASSMIGGYQETQYF. The CDR3 DNA is TGTGCCAGTAGTATGATTGGGGGGTACCAAGAGACCCAGTACTTC.

The rearrangement uses TRBV6-1 and TRBJ2-1, with unresolved D. The CDR3 is made up of 12 amino acids. The V gene lost 3 bases and the J gene lost 4 bases, with 4 bases spanning the gap. CDR1 and CDR2 (germline): MNHNS, SASEGT. The CDR3 bases are TGTGCCAGCAGTGAGGGATACAATGAGCAGTTCTTC. It codes for CASSEGYNEQFF.

This sequence joins TRBV7-9 and TRBJ2-5; maybe TRBD2 (6 bases). Germline V gene data show CDR1 as SEHNR and CDR2 as FQNEAQ (reference sequence). The CDR3 length is 18 residues. The germline V and J ends were trimmed by 2 bases and 3 bases, with 22 bases remaining between them. DNA of the CDR3: TGTGCCAGCAGCTTACAAAGTTATGGCATGGGGGGAAAAGAGACCCAGTACTTC. The encoded protein is CASSLQSYGMGGKETQYF. Variable domain in full (rest from reference TRBV7-9 and TRBJ2-5): DTGVSQNPRHKITKRGQNVTFRCDPISEHNRLYWYRQTLGQGPEFLTYFQNEAQLEKSRLLSDRFSAERPKGSFSTLEIQRTEQGDSAMYLCASSLQSYGMGGKETQYFGPGTRLLVL.

The chain combines TRBV25-1 with TRBJ2-2, with D possibly TRBD2 on 5 matching bases. Trimming removed 1 base at V and 1 base at J, with 10 bases between. From germline, CDR1 is MGHDK and CDR2 SYGVNS. The CDR3 covers 16 residues. CDR3 protein: CASSELTRQNTGELFF. CDR3 DNA: TGTGCCAGCAGTGAATTAACTAGGCAGAACACCGGGGAGCTGTTTTTT.

The chain couples TRBV28 to TRBJ1-5, with no clear D. V was trimmed by 8 bases and J by 1 base, leaving 12 bases between them. Germline V gene sequence: CDR1 MDHEN, CDR2 SYDVKM. The CDR3 is made up of 14 amino acids. CDR3 DNA: TGTGCCAGCCGCCCCTTAGGGAGCAATCAGCCCCAGCATTTT. Residues: CASRPLGSNQPQHF.

The V and J genes are TRBV28 and TRBJ1-2, with 8 bases that match TRBD1. V was clipped by 3 bases and J by 4 bases; unmatched bases: 4. The germline V gene encodes CDR1 MDHEN and CDR2 SYDVKM. This CDR3 comprises 14 residues. CDR3 nucleotides: TGTGCCAGCAGTTTGCAGGGGGCGGGCTATGGCTACACCTTC. It codes for CASSLQGAGYGYTF.